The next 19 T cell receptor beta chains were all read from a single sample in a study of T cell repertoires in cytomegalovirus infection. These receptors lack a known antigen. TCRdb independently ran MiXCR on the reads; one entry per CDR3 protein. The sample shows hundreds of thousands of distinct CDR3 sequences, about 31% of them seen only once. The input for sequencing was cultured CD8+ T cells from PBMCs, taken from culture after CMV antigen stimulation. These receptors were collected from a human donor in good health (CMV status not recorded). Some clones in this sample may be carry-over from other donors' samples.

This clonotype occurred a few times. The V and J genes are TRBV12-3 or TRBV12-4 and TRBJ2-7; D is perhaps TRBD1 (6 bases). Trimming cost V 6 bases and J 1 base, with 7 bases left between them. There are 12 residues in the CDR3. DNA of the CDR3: TGTGCCAGCAGCACAGGGTCCTACGAGCAGTACGTC. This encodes CASSTGSYEQYV.

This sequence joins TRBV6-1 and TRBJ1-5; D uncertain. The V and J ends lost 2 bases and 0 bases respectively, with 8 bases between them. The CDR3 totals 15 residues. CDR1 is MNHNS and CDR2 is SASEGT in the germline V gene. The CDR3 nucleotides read TGTGCCAGCAGTGAACCGGGATATAGCAATCAGCCCCAGCATTTT. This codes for CASSEPGYSNQPQHF.

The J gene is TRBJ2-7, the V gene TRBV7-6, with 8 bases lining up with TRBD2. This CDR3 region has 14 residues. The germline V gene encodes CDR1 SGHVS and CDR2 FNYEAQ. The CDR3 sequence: CATGGQGAGAEQYV. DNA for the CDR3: TGTGCTACTGGCGGTCAGGGAGCGGGGGCCGAGCAGTACGTC.

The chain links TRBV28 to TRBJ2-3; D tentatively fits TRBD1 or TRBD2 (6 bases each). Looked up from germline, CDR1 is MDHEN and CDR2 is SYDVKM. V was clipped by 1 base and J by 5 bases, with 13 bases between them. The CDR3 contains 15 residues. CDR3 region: CASSLFGGQRDTQYF. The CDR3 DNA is TGTGCCAGCAGTTTATTCGGGGGCCAGAGAGATACGCAGTATTTT. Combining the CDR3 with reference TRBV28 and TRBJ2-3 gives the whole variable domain DVKVTQSSRYLVKRTGEKVFLECVQDMDHENMFWYRQDPGLGLRLIYFSYDVKMKEKGDIPEGYSVSREKKERFSLILESASTNQTSMYLCASSLFGGQRDTQYFGPGTRLTVL.

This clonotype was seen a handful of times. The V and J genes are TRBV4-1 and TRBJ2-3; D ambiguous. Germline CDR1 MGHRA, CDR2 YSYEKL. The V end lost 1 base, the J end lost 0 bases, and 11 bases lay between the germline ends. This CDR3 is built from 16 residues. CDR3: CASSQAVGGSTDTQYF. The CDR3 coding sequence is TGCGCCAGCAGCCAAGCAGTCGGTGGTAGCACAGATACGCAGTATTTT.

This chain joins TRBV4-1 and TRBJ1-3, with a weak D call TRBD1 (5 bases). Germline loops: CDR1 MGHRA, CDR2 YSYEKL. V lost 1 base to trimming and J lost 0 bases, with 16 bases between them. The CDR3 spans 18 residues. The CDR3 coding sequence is TGCGCCAGCAGCCAAGGTTGGGGACTGACGAGCTCTGGAAACACCATATATTTT. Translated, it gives CASSQGWGLTSSGNTIYF.

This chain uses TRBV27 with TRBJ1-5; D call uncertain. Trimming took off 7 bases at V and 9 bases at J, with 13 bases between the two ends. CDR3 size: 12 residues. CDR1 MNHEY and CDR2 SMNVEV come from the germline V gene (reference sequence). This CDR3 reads CASNQMGRPQHF. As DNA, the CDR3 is TGTGCCAGCAATCAGATGGGCCGGCCCCAGCATTTT.

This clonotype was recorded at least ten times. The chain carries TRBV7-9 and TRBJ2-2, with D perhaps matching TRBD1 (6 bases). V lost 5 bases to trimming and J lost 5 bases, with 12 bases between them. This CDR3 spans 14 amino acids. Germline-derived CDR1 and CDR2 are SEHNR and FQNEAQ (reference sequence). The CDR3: CASSHRVGTGELFF. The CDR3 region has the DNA TGTGCCAGCAGCCACAGGGTGGGGACCGGGGAGCTGTTTTTT.

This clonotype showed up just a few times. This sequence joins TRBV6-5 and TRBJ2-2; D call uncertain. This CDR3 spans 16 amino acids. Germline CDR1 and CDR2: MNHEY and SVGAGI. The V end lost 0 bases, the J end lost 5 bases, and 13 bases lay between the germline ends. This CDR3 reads CASSYSSEIPTGELFF. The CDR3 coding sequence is TGTGCCAGCAGTTACTCTTCAGAAATACCGACCGGGGAGCTGTTTTTT.

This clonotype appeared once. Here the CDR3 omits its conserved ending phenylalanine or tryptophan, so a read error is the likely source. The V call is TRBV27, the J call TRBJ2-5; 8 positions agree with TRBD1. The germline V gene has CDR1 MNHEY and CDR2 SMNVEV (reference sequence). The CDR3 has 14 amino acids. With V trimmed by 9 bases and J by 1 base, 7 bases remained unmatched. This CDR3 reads CASGTGRRQETQYV. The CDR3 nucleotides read TGTGCCAGTGGGACAGGACGGCGCCAAGAGACCCAGTACGTC.

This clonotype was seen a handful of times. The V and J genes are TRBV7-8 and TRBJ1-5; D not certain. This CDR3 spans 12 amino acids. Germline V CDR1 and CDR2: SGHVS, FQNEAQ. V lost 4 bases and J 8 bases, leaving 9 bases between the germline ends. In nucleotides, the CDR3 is TGTGCCAGCAGCTATGCGGGAGAGCCCCAGCATTTT. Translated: CASSYAGEPQHF.

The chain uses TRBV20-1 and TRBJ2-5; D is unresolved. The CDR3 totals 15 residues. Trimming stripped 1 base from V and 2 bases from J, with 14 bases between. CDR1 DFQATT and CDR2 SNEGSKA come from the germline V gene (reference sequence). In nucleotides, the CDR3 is TGCAGTGCTAGAGTCGCAGAAAGCCCTCAAGAGACCCAGTACTTC. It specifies CSARVAESPQETQYF.

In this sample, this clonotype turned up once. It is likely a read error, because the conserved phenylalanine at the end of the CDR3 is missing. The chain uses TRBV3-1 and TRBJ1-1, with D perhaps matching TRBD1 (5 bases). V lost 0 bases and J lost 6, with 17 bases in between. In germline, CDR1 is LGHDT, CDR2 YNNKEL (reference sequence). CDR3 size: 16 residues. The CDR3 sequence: CASSQDRGFEGSEAFS. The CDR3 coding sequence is TGTGCCAGCAGCCAAGATAGGGGTTTCGAGGGGTCTGAAGCTTTCTCT.

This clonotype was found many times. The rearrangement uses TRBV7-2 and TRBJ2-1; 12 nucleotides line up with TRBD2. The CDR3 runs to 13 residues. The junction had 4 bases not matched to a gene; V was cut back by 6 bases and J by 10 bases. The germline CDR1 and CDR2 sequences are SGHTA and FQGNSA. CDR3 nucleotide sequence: TGTGCCAGCAGTTATACTAGCGGGGGGGAGCAGTTCTTC. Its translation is CASSYTSGGEQFF.

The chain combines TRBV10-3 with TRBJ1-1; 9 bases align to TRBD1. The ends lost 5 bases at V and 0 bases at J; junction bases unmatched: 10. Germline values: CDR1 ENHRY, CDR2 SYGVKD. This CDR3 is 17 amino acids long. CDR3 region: CAISIRDRASMNTEAFF. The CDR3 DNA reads TGTGCCATCAGTATACGGGACAGGGCCTCCATGAACACTGAAGCTTTCTTT.

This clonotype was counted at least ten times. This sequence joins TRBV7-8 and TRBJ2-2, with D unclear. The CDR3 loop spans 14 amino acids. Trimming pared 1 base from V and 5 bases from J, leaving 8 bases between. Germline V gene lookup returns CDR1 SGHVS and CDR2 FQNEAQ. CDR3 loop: CASSLVGQTGELFF. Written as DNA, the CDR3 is TGTGCCAGCAGCTTAGTTGGTCAGACCGGGGAGCTGTTTTTT. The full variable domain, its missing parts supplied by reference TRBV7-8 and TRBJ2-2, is GAGVSQSPRYKVAKRGQDVALRCDPISGHVSLFWYQQALGQGPEFLTYFQNEAQLDKSGLPSDRFFAERPEGSVSTLKIQRTQQEDSAVYLCASSLVGQTGELFFGEGSRLTVL.

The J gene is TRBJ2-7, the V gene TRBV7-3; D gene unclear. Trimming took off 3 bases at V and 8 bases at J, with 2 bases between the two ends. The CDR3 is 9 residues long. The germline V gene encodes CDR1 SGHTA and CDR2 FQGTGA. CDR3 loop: CASSFQQYV. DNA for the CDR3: TGTGCCAGCAGCTTCCAGCAGTACGTC.

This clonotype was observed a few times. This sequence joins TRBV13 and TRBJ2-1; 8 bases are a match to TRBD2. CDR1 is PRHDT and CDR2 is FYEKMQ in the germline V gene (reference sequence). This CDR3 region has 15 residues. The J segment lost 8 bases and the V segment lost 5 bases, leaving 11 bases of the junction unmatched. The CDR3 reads CASSPGASGPYEQFF. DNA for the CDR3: TGTGCCAGCAGCCCCGGTGCTAGCGGGCCCTATGAGCAGTTCTTC.

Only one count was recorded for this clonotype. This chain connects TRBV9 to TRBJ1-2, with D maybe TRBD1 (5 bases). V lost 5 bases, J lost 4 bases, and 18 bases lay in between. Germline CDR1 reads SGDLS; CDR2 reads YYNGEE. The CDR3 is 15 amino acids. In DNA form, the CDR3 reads TGTGCCAGCAGGCAGACCAACCACGGGGGCTATGGCTACACCTTC. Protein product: CASRQTNHGGYGYTF.